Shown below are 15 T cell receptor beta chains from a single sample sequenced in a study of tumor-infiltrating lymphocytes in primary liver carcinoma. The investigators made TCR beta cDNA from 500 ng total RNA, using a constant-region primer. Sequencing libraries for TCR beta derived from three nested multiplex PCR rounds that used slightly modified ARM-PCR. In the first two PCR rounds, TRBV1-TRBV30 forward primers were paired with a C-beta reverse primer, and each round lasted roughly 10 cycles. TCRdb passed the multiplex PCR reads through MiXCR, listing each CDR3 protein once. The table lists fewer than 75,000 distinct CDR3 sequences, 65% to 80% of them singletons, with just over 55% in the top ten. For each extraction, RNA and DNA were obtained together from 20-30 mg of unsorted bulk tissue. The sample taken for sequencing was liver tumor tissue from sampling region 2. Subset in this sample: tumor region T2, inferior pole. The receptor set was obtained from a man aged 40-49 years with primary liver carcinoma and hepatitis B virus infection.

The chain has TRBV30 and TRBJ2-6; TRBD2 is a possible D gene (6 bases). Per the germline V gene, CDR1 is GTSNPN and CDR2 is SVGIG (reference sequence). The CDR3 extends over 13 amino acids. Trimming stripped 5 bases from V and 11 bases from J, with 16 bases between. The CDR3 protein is CAWSAGGVDVLTF. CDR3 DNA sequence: TGTGCCTGGTCTGCTGGCGGGGTCGACGTCCTGACTTTC. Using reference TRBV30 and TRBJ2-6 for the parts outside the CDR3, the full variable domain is SQTIHQWPATLVQPVGSPLSLECTVEGTSNPNLYWYRQAAGRGLQLLFYSVGIGQISSEVPQNLSASRPQDRQFILSSKKLLLSDSGFYLCAWSAGGVDVLTFGAGSRLTVL.

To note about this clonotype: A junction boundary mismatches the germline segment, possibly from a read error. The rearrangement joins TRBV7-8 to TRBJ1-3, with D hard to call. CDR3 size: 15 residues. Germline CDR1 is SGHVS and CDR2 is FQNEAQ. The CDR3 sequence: CANSFSQNSGNTICF. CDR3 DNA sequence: TGTGCCAACAGCTTTTCGCAGAACTCTGGAAACACCATATGTTTT.

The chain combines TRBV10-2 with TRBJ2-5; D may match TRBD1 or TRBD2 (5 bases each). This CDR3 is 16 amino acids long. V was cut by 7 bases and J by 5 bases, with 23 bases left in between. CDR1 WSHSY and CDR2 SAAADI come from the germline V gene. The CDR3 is CASTLGTYILLETQYF. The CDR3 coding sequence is TGCGCCAGCACCCTGGGGACCTATATTCTCCTGGAGACCCAGTACTTC.

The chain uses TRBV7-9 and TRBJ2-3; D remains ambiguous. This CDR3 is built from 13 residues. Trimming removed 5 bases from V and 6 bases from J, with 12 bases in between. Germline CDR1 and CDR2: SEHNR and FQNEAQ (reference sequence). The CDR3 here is CASSPNSGDTQYF. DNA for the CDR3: TGTGCCAGCAGCCCAAATAGTGGGGATACGCAGTATTTT.

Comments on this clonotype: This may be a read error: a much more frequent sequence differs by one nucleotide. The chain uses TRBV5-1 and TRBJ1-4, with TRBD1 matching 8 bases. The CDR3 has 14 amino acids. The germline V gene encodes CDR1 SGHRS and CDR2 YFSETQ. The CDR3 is CDSSIGQGNEKLFF. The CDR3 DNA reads TGCGACAGCAGCATCGGACAGGGAAATGAAAAACTGTTTTTT.

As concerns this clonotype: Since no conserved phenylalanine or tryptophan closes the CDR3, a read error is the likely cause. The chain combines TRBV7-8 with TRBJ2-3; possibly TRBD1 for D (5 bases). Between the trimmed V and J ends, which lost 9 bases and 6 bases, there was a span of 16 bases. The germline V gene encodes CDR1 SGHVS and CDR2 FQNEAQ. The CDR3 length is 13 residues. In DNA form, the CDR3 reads TGTGCCAGTTGGGGCGTGGACGAGGATACGCAGTATCTT. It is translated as CASWGVDEDTQYL.

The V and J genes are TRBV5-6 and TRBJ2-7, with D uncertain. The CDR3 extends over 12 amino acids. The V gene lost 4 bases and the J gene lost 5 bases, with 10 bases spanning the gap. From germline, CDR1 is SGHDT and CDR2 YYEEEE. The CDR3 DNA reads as TGTGCCAGCAGCCAAATACCCCACGAGCAGTACTTC. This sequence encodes CASSQIPHEQYF.

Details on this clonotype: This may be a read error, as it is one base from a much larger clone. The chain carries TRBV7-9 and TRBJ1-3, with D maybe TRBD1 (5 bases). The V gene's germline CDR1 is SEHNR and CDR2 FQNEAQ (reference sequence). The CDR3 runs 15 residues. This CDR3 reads CASSFWDPSGNTICF. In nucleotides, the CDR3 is TGTGCCAGCAGCTTTTGGGACCCCTCTGGAAACACCATATGTTTT.

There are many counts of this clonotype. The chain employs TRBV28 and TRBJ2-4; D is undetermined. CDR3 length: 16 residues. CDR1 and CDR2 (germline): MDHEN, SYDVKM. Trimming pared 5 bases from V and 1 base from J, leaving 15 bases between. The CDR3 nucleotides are TGTGCCAGCAGTACATACCGGGCCAAGGCCAAAAACATTCAGTACTTC. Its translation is CASSTYRAKAKNIQYF.

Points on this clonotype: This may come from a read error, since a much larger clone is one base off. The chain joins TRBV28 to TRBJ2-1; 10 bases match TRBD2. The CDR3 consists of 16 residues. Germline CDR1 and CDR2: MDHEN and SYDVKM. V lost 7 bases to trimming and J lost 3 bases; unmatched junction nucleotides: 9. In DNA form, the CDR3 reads TGTGCCAGCATCCCCCCGAAGCGGGGGGGCTACAATGAGCAGTTCTTC. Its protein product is CASIPPKRGGYNEQFF.

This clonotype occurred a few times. The CDR3 protein is CASNRGQVLYEQYF. The CDR3 DNA reads as TGTGCCAGCAACCGGGGACAGGTCCTTTACGAGCAGTACTTC. V is TRBV28 and J is TRBJ2-7; 8 bases match TRBD1. CDR3 length: 14 amino acids. CDR1 and CDR2 from the germline V gene are MDHEN and SYDVKM. V shed 7 bases, J shed 4 bases, and the junction held 9 bases outside the gene matches. The whole variable domain, remainder taken from reference TRBV28 and TRBJ2-7, is DVKVTQSSRYLVKRTGEKVFLECVQDMDHENMFWYRQDPGLGLRLIYFSYDVKMKEKGDIPEGYSVSREKKERFSLILESASTNQTSMYLCASNRGQVLYEQYFGPGTRLTVT.

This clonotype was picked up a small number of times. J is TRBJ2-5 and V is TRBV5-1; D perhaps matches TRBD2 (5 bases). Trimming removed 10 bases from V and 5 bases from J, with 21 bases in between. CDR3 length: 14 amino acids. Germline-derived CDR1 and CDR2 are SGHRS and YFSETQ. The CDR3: CACSLDFLAETQYF. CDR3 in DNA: TGCGCCTGTAGCTTGGACTTCCTGGCGGAGACCCAGTACTTC.

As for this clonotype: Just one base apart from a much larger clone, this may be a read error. DNA of the CDR3: TGTACCAGCAGGGGGACAGGCGAGTACGAGCAGTACTTC. It yields the protein CTSRGTGEYEQYF. V is TRBV6-5 and J is TRBJ2-7; TRBD1 matches 8 bases. CDR1 is MNHEY, CDR2 SVGAGI, per germline. The CDR3 spans 13 residues.

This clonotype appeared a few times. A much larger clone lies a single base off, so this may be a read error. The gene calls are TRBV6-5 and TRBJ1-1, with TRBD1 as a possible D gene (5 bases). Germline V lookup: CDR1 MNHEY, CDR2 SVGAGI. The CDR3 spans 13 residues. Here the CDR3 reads CASGRNEDTDAFF. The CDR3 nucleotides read TGTGCCAGCGGTAGAAATGAGGACACTGATGCTTTCTTT.

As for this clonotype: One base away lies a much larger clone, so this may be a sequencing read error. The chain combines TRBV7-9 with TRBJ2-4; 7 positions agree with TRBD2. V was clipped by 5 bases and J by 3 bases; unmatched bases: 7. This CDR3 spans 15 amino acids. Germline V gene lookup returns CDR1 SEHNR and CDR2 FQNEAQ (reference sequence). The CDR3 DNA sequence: TGTGCCAGCAGCCTCGGACTAGTAGACAAAAACATTCAGTACTTC. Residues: CASSLGLVDKNIQYF.